These T cell receptor beta chains were read from a single sample in a study of T-cell reconstitution after alpha-beta-depleted transplantation in children. One entry per CDR3 protein results from TCRdb running MiXCR on the PCR reads. Of a few hundred thousand distinct CDR3 sequences listed, more than 20% are singletons. The material sequenced was PBMCs, taken before TCRalphabeta/CD19-depleted stem cell transplant. Every receptor here comes from a boy under two years old with Wiskott-Aldrich syndrome, due to receive a stem cell transplant. Both conserved end residues are part of each CDR3. A D gene is named only where the DNA matches it firmly. Clone size, where shown, is once, few, many, or a class for clones that have expanded.

v_call: TRBV5-5
j_call: TRBJ2-7
clone_size: -
d_call: -
cdr3_aa: CASSSQRATYEQYF
cdr3_nt: TGTGCCAGCAGCTCACAGCGGGCAACCTACGAGCAGTACTTC

v_call: TRBV5-1
j_call: TRBJ2-3
clone_size: few
d_call: -
cdr3_aa: CASTGGPNTQYF
cdr3_nt: TGCGCCAGCACCGGAGGGCCGAATACGCAGTATTTT

v_call: TRBV27
j_call: TRBJ1-1
clone_size: few
d_call: -
cdr3_aa: CASSLAGREAFF
cdr3_nt: TGTGCCAGCAGTTTAGCGGGGAGGGAGGCTTTCTTT

v_call: TRBV7-9
j_call: TRBJ2-7
clone_size: few
d_call: TRBD2
cdr3_aa: CASSSGLATIF
cdr3_nt: TGTGCCAGCAGCTCGGGACTAGCTACGATCTTC

v_call: TRBV7-9
j_call: TRBJ2-1
clone_size: -
d_call: TRBD1
cdr3_aa: CASSTRDRSAYNEQFF
cdr3_nt: TGTGCCAGCAGCACTCGGGACAGGTCAGCCTACAATGAGCAGTTCTTC

v_call: TRBV29-1
j_call: TRBJ2-3
clone_size: -
d_call: -
cdr3_aa: CSLRTVGDTQYF
cdr3_nt: TGCAGCCTACGCACGGTAGGGGATACGCAGTATTTT

v_call: TRBV27
j_call: TRBJ2-1
clone_size: -
d_call: TRBD2
cdr3_aa: CASSLILAGGPGEQFF
cdr3_nt: TGTGCCAGCAGTCTGATACTAGCGGGAGGGCCGGGTGAGCAGTTCTTC

v_call: TRBV5-1
j_call: TRBJ2-3
clone_size: few
d_call: -
cdr3_aa: CASSLAILRTTSTDTQYF
cdr3_nt: TGCGCCAGCAGCTTGGCCATCTTGAGGACAACCAGCACAGATACGCAGTATTTT

v_call: TRBV6-1
j_call: TRBJ1-6
clone_size: few
d_call: TRBD1
cdr3_aa: CASTRDRASPLHF
cdr3_nt: TGTGCCAGCACCCGGGACAGGGCCTCACCCCTCCACTTT

v_call: TRBV29-1
j_call: TRBJ1-1
clone_size: -
d_call: -
cdr3_aa: CSVVSGGTEAFF
cdr3_nt: TGCAGCGTTGTATCGGGGGGCACTGAAGCTTTCTTT

v_call: TRBV6-5
j_call: TRBJ2-1
clone_size: few
d_call: TRBD2
cdr3_aa: CASSYSTVGLALHNEQFF
cdr3_nt: TGTGCCAGCAGTTACTCGACGGTGGGACTAGCGTTACACAATGAGCAGTTCTTC

v_call: TRBV25-1
j_call: TRBJ1-5
clone_size: few
d_call: -
cdr3_aa: CASSLQGEGFRNQPQHF
cdr3_nt: TGTGCCAGCAGTTTACAAGGGGAAGGGTTCCGCAATCAGCCCCAGCATTTT

v_call: TRBV5-1
j_call: TRBJ2-5
clone_size: -
d_call: -
cdr3_aa: CASSLGPSETQYF
cdr3_nt: TGCGCCAGCAGCTTGGGCCCGTCGGAGACCCAGTACTTC

v_call: TRBV29-1
j_call: TRBJ2-7
clone_size: few
d_call: -
cdr3_aa: CSVQDGPYEQYF
cdr3_nt: TGCAGCGTACAAGACGGACCCTACGAGCAGTACTTC

v_call: TRBV3-1
j_call: TRBJ2-7
clone_size: -
d_call: -
cdr3_aa: CASSQVGAGPPGYEQYF
cdr3_nt: TGTGCCAGCAGCCAAGTAGGGGCGGGACCGCCTGGCTACGAGCAGTACTTC

v_call: TRBV20-1
j_call: TRBJ2-5
clone_size: -
d_call: -
cdr3_aa: CSARDGETQYF
cdr3_nt: TGCAGTGCTAGAGACGGGGAGACCCAGTACTTC

v_call: TRBV3-1
j_call: TRBJ2-2
clone_size: few
d_call: -
cdr3_aa: CASSHGSIVTGELFF
cdr3_nt: TGTGCCAGCAGCCATGGCTCGATTGTCACCGGGGAGCTGTTTTTT

v_call: TRBV12-3/TRBV12-4
j_call: TRBJ2-5
clone_size: -
d_call: -
cdr3_aa: CASSLGTVKETQYF
cdr3_nt: TGTGCCAGCAGTTTAGGGACAGTAAAAGAGACCCAGTACTTC

v_call: TRBV20-1
j_call: TRBJ2-2
clone_size: -
d_call: TRBD2
cdr3_aa: CSARTSGRVNTGELFF
cdr3_nt: TGCAGTGCTAGGACTAGCGGGAGGGTGAACACCGGGGAGCTGTTTTTT

v_call: TRBV5-1
j_call: TRBJ2-7
clone_size: few
d_call: -
cdr3_aa: CASSWGNYEQYF
cdr3_nt: TGCGCCAGCAGCTGGGGCAACTACGAGCAGTACTTC

v_call: TRBV29-1
j_call: TRBJ2-2
clone_size: few
d_call: TRBD1
cdr3_aa: CSVIPGQDTGELFF
cdr3_nt: TGCAGCGTGATACCGGGACAGGACACCGGGGAGCTGTTTTTT

v_call: TRBV12-3/TRBV12-4
j_call: TRBJ1-1
clone_size: -
d_call: -
cdr3_aa: CASIPLVNTEAFF
cdr3_nt: TGTGCCAGCATTCCCTTAGTGAACACTGAAGCTTTCTTT

v_call: TRBV5-6
j_call: TRBJ1-1
clone_size: few
d_call: -
cdr3_aa: CASSPGRDYTEAFF
cdr3_nt: TGTGCCAGCAGCCCAGGGCGGGACTACACTGAAGCTTTCTTT

v_call: TRBV9
j_call: TRBJ2-5
clone_size: few
d_call: -
cdr3_aa: CASSVMDNPETQYF
cdr3_nt: TGTGCCAGCAGCGTAATGGACAACCCAGAGACCCAGTACTTC

v_call: TRBV6-1
j_call: TRBJ2-1
clone_size: -
d_call: TRBD2
cdr3_aa: CASSVTSGREGEQFF
cdr3_nt: TGTGCCAGCAGTGTTACTAGCGGGAGGGAGGGGGAGCAGTTCTTC

v_call: TRBV7-2
j_call: TRBJ1-5
clone_size: few
d_call: -
cdr3_aa: CASSLGPGRNQPQHF
cdr3_nt: TGTGCCAGCAGCTTAGGGCCAGGGCGAAATCAGCCCCAGCATTTT

v_call: TRBV7-2
j_call: TRBJ2-1
clone_size: -
d_call: TRBD1
cdr3_aa: CASSLWETGGEQFF
cdr3_nt: TGTGCCAGCAGCTTATGGGAAACAGGGGGTGAGCAGTTCTTC

v_call: TRBV12-3/TRBV12-4
j_call: TRBJ2-3
clone_size: few
d_call: TRBD1
cdr3_aa: CASSRLTGASTDTQYF
cdr3_nt: TGTGCCAGCAGTCGATTAACAGGGGCTAGCACAGATACGCAGTATTTT

v_call: TRBV20-1
j_call: TRBJ2-1
clone_size: -
d_call: -
cdr3_aa: CSARDSEGLAYNEQFF
cdr3_nt: TGCAGTGCTAGAGATTCCGAGGGGCTGGCGTACAATGAGCAGTTCTTC

v_call: TRBV7-2
j_call: TRBJ2-3
clone_size: -
d_call: TRBD2
cdr3_aa: CASSALSRGADTQYF
cdr3_nt: TGTGCCAGCAGCGCGCTTTCTCGGGGGGCAGATACGCAGTATTTT

v_call: TRBV5-1
j_call: TRBJ2-7
clone_size: -
d_call: TRBD1
cdr3_aa: CASSLGQQGAAYF
cdr3_nt: TGCGCCAGCAGCTTGGGTCAACAGGGGGCGGCCTACTTC

v_call: TRBV19
j_call: TRBJ2-7
clone_size: -
d_call: -
cdr3_aa: CASSIRSGEQYF
cdr3_nt: TGTGCCAGTAGTATCAGGTCGGGCGAGCAGTACTTC

v_call: TRBV12-3/TRBV12-4
j_call: TRBJ2-4
clone_size: few
d_call: TRBD1
cdr3_aa: CASSFGQGLLAKNIQYF
cdr3_nt: TGTGCCAGCAGTTTTGGACAGGGACTCCTAGCCAAAAACATTCAGTACTTC

v_call: TRBV12-3/TRBV12-4
j_call: TRBJ2-6
clone_size: -
d_call: -
cdr3_aa: CASSFFRGAGANVLTF
cdr3_nt: TGTGCCAGCAGTTTCTTTAGAGGTGCGGGGGCCAACGTCCTGACTTTC

v_call: TRBV29-1
j_call: TRBJ1-1
clone_size: -
d_call: -
cdr3_aa: CSVALGYTEAFF
cdr3_nt: TGCAGCGTTGCTCTGGGGTACACTGAAGCTTTCTTT

v_call: TRBV7-2
j_call: TRBJ2-1
clone_size: -
d_call: TRBD2
cdr3_aa: CASSFLADLGEQFF
cdr3_nt: TGTGCCAGCAGCTTCCTAGCGGATCTAGGGGAGCAGTTCTTC

v_call: TRBV5-6
j_call: TRBJ2-7
clone_size: few
d_call: TRBD2
cdr3_aa: CASSFKPSGGYEQYF
cdr3_nt: TGTGCCAGCAGCTTTAAACCTAGCGGGGGCTACGAGCAGTACTTC

v_call: TRBV28
j_call: TRBJ2-6
clone_size: once
d_call: TRBD1
cdr3_aa: CASSNAGGSGANVLTF
cdr3_nt: TGTGCCAGCAGCAACGCAGGGGGTTCTGGGGCCAACGTCCTGACTTTC

v_call: TRBV9
j_call: TRBJ2-2
clone_size: -
d_call: TRBD2
cdr3_aa: CASSVAGTSGVTGELFF
cdr3_nt: TGTGCCAGCAGCGTAGCTGGGACTAGCGGTGTGACCGGGGAGCTGTTTTTT

v_call: TRBV4-1
j_call: TRBJ1-3
clone_size: -
d_call: -
cdr3_aa: CASSQGYGNSGNTIYF
cdr3_nt: TGCGCCAGCAGCCAAGGATACGGCAACTCTGGAAACACCATATATTTT

v_call: TRBV4-1
j_call: TRBJ2-1
clone_size: many
d_call: -
cdr3_aa: CASSQAASYNEQFF
cdr3_nt: TGCGCCAGCAGCCAAGCGGCATCCTACAATGAGCAGTTCTTC

v_call: TRBV5-1
j_call: TRBJ2-1
clone_size: few
d_call: -
cdr3_aa: CASSLLAQKSNEQFF
cdr3_nt: TGCGCCAGCAGCTTGCTAGCCCAAAAAAGCAATGAGCAGTTCTTC

v_call: TRBV30
j_call: TRBJ2-7
clone_size: -
d_call: -
cdr3_aa: CAWSPPRTAGPYEQYF
cdr3_nt: TGTGCCTGGAGTCCCCCTCGAACAGCGGGCCCCTACGAGCAGTACTTC

v_call: TRBV5-1
j_call: TRBJ2-1
clone_size: few
d_call: -
cdr3_aa: CASSLEGFGAASYNEQFF
cdr3_nt: TGCGCCAGCAGCTTGGAAGGTTTTGGAGCAGCCTCCTACAATGAGCAGTTCTTC

v_call: TRBV9
j_call: TRBJ2-3
clone_size: few
d_call: TRBD2
cdr3_aa: CASSEGTSGSTDTQYF
cdr3_nt: TGTGCCAGCAGCGAGGGGACTAGCGGGAGCACAGATACGCAGTATTTT

v_call: TRBV7-6
j_call: TRBJ2-3
clone_size: -
d_call: TRBD1
cdr3_aa: CASSATGANTQYF
cdr3_nt: TGTGCCAGCAGTGCTACAGGGGCAAATACGCAGTATTTT

v_call: TRBV28
j_call: TRBJ2-1
clone_size: many
d_call: TRBD2
cdr3_aa: CASSYLAGGNEQFF
cdr3_nt: TGTGCCAGCAGTTATCTAGCGGGAGGCAATGAGCAGTTCTTC

v_call: TRBV20-1
j_call: TRBJ1-5
clone_size: -
d_call: TRBD1
cdr3_aa: CSAADRGPNQPQHF
cdr3_nt: TGCAGTGCTGCCGACAGGGGCCCCAATCAGCCCCAGCATTTT

v_call: TRBV24-1
j_call: TRBJ2-6
clone_size: -
d_call: -
cdr3_aa: CATSDRNRPGANVLTF
cdr3_nt: TGTGCCACCAGTGATCGGAATCGGCCAGGGGCCAACGTCCTGACTTTC

v_call: TRBV28
j_call: TRBJ2-1
clone_size: few
d_call: TRBD2
cdr3_aa: CASSLPVAGAREQFF
cdr3_nt: TGTGCCAGCAGTTTACCGGTAGCGGGAGCGCGAGAGCAGTTCTTC

v_call: TRBV15
j_call: TRBJ2-3
clone_size: -
d_call: TRBD2
cdr3_aa: CATSRDRLAGGDTQYF
cdr3_nt: TGTGCCACCAGCAGAGATCGACTAGCGGGGGGAGATACGCAGTATTTT

v_call: TRBV5-5
j_call: TRBJ1-6
clone_size: few
d_call: -
cdr3_aa: CASSLATGHNSPLHF
cdr3_nt: TGTGCCAGCAGCTTGGCTACAGGCCACAATTCACCCCTCCACTTT

v_call: TRBV12-3/TRBV12-4
j_call: TRBJ1-2
clone_size: few
d_call: -
cdr3_aa: CASSFKPLTGYTF
cdr3_nt: TGTGCCAGCAGTTTCAAGCCCCTAACAGGCTACACCTTC

v_call: TRBV28
j_call: TRBJ2-4
clone_size: -
d_call: TRBD1
cdr3_aa: CASSLATGDLRNIQYF
cdr3_nt: TGTGCCAGCAGTTTAGCCACAGGGGATTTAAGAAACATTCAGTACTTC

v_call: TRBV19
j_call: TRBJ2-5
clone_size: few
d_call: TRBD2
cdr3_aa: CASSAGGGETQYF
cdr3_nt: TGTGCCAGTAGTGCCGGCGGGGGAGAGACCCAGTACTTC

v_call: TRBV4-1
j_call: TRBJ2-7
clone_size: few
d_call: TRBD2
cdr3_aa: CASSQDGLAGVSEQYF
cdr3_nt: TGCGCCAGCAGCCAAGATGGACTAGCGGGAGTCAGCGAGCAGTACTTC

v_call: TRBV12-3/TRBV12-4
j_call: TRBJ2-5
clone_size: few
d_call: TRBD2
cdr3_aa: CASRKREWETQYF
cdr3_nt: TGTGCCAGCAGGAAGCGGGAGTGGGAGACCCAGTACTTC

v_call: TRBV20-1
j_call: TRBJ2-1
clone_size: few
d_call: -
cdr3_aa: CSASREYNEQFF
cdr3_nt: TGCAGTGCTAGCCGGGAGTACAATGAGCAGTTCTTC

v_call: TRBV7-8
j_call: TRBJ2-5
clone_size: -
d_call: -
cdr3_aa: CASGRQGEEETQYF
cdr3_nt: TGTGCCAGTGGGAGGCAGGGGGAAGAAGAGACCCAGTACTTC

v_call: TRBV6-5
j_call: TRBJ2-7
clone_size: -
d_call: -
cdr3_aa: CASSFRQSGTYEQYF
cdr3_nt: TGTGCCAGCAGTTTCCGACAGTCCGGCACCTACGAGCAGTACTTC